The 24 T cell receptor beta chains below come from one sample, sequenced in a study of shared clonotypes between healthy human individuals. Sequencing was performed with immunoSEQ multiplex PCR; in TCRdb, only in-frame clones are kept and a portion is missing. The top ten hold more than 13% of the sample, which has 90,000 to 100,000 clones, roughly 50% seen once. Sequenced material: PBMCs. The origin of the receptors is a woman in her thirties or forties in good health. Some clones in this sample may be carry-over from other donors' samples.

The rearrangement links TRBV19 to TRBJ2-7; 7 bases fit TRBD1. The CDR3 is 13 residues long. CDR1 and CDR2 (germline): LNHDA, SQIVND (reference sequence). Trimming cost V 5 bases and J 4 bases; bases outside gene matches: 5. CDR3 coding DNA: TGTGCCAGTAGTCTTGGGACAGCGTACGAGCAGTACTTC. Its protein product is CASSLGTAYEQYF.

Of note for this clone: This likely traces to a read error, being one base from a far larger clone. The chain carries TRBV5-1 and TRBJ2-1; 7 nucleotides agree with TRBD1. V trimming: 4 bases; J trimming: 8 bases; junction bases outside the gene matches: 9. The CDR3 covers 14 residues. Germline assignment: CDR1 SGHRS and CDR2 YFSETQ. The CDR3 DNA sequence: TGCGCCAGCAGCCCAGACAGGGCCGACGATGAGCAGTTCTTC. This codes for CASSPDRADDEQFF.

This clone has at least ten counts. This chain uses TRBV27 with TRBJ1-2, with D possibly matching TRBD1 (6 bases). The germline V and J ends were trimmed by 7 bases and 0 bases, with 15 bases remaining between them. Germline V gene data show CDR1 as MNHEY and CDR2 as SMNVEV (reference sequence). This CDR3 has 15 amino acids. The CDR3 here is CASTSRGGANYGYTF. In nucleotides, the CDR3 is TGTGCCAGCACCTCCCGAGGGGGAGCTAACTATGGCTACACCTTC.

Ten or more counts support this clone. The rearrangement uses TRBV28 and TRBJ1-2; 9 bases fit TRBD1. V dropped 2 bases and J dropped 5; count of bases not matched to a gene: 9. The CDR3 spans 16 residues. From germline, CDR1 is MDHEN and CDR2 SYDVKM. CDR3 protein: CASSLLLGTGNYGYTF. In DNA form, the CDR3 reads TGTGCCAGCAGTTTACTTCTCGGGACAGGGAATTATGGCTACACCTTC.

Here the CDR3 reads CASSVGTGTSGMSYEQYF. The CDR3 nucleotides are TGTGCCAGCAGCGTAGGGACAGGGACTAGCGGGATGAGCTACGAGCAGTACTTC. V gene TRBV9 combines with J gene TRBJ2-7; 13 bases map to TRBD2. The ends lost 0 bases at V and 3 bases at J; junction bases unmatched: 9. The CDR3 runs 18 residues. Germline assignment: CDR1 SGDLS and CDR2 YYNGEE. The variable domain in full, completed from reference TRBV9 and TRBJ2-7, reads DSGVTQTPKHLITATGQRVTLRCSPRSGDLSVYWYQQSLDQGLQFLIQYYNGEERAKGNILERFSAQQFPDLHSELNLSSLELGDSALYFCASSVGTGTSGMSYEQYFGPGTRLTVT.

The V call is TRBV9, the J call TRBJ2-3; 11 bases are a match to TRBD1. Germline-derived CDR1 and CDR2 are SGDLS and YYNGEE. V lost 4 bases and J lost 6; bases outside the gene matches: 7. CDR3 length: 15 amino acids. CDR3 bases: TGTGCCAGCAGCCGGACAGGGGGCGTTGAGGATACGCAGTATTTT. This translates into CASSRTGGVEDTQYF.

With respect to this clone: A read error is possible here, since a much larger clone lies one base away. CDR3 residues: CASSLVAGGRGELSF. The CDR3, as DNA: TGCGCCAGCAGCTTGGTTGCGGGAGGTCGCGGGGAGCTGTCTTTT. The chain links TRBV5-1 to TRBJ2-2; 8 bases agree with TRBD2. Germline V gene data show CDR1 as SGHRS and CDR2 as YFSETQ. This CDR3 is 15 amino acids long.

The chain has TRBV7-9 and TRBJ2-5; tentatively, D is TRBD2 (5 bases). The CDR3 is made up of 17 amino acids. V was trimmed by 0 bases and J by 2 bases, leaving 16 bases between them. Germline CDR1 reads SEHNR; CDR2 reads FQNEAQ (reference sequence). The CDR3 DNA follows: TGTGCCAGCAGCTTAGCGTCCCTAGCCCAAGGACAAGAGACCCAGTACTTC. This encodes CASSLASLAQGQETQYF.

About this clone itself: A read error may be the cause here, since a much bigger clone is one base away. The gene calls are TRBV20-1 and TRBJ1-2; no reliable D call. Germline V lookup: CDR1 DFQATT, CDR2 SNEGSKA (reference sequence). CDR3 length equals 11 residues. The ends were cut back, 3 bases at V and 13 bases at J, with 15 bases in the middle. CDR3 residues: CSASPGATGTF. Here the CDR3 DNA reads TGCAGTGCTAGTCCGGGCGCCACGGGCACCTTC.

This clone was observed at least ten times. V gene TRBV28 combines with J gene TRBJ1-1; no clear D. The V gene lost 6 bases and the J gene lost 1 base, with 6 bases spanning the gap. This CDR3 is built from 12 residues. CDR1 MDHEN and CDR2 SYDVKM come from the germline V gene. The CDR3, as DNA: TGTGCCAGCAGAGACAAGAACACTGAAGCTTTCTTT. Translation gives CASRDKNTEAFF.

The V call is TRBV2, the J call TRBJ2-5, with TRBD1 as a possible D gene (6 bases). This CDR3 region has 15 residues. Germline lookup yields CDR1 SNHLY and CDR2 FYNNEI. The ends were cut back, 5 bases at V and 5 bases at J, with 18 bases in the middle. CDR3 nucleotides: TGTGCCAGCAGTTCAGACGGGACACTTGGTGAGACCCAGTACTTC. Residues: CASSSDGTLGETQYF.

This clone was seen more than once but under ten times. The chain joins TRBV28 to TRBJ2-7, with 7 bases matching TRBD1. Germline CDR1 is MDHEN and CDR2 is SYDVKM. The junction had 11 bases not matched to a gene; V was cut back by 7 bases and J by 2 bases. The CDR3 covers 15 residues. CDR3 amino acids: CASTNPQGSAYEQYF. The CDR3 nucleotides are TGTGCCAGCACTAACCCACAGGGGAGCGCCTACGAGCAGTACTTC. Complete variable domain (other parts from reference TRBV28 and TRBJ2-7): DVKVTQSSRYLVKRTGEKVFLECVQDMDHENMFWYRQDPGLGLRLIYFSYDVKMKEKGDIPEGYSVSREKKERFSLILESASTNQTSMYLCASTNPQGSAYEQYFGPGTRLTVT.

The CDR3 sequence: CASSFGPPDYEKLFF. The CDR3 nucleotides are TGTGCCAGCAGCTTCGGGCCCCCTGATTATGAAAAACTGTTTTTT. This chain joins TRBV7-9 and TRBJ1-4; D remains ambiguous. Between the trimmed V and J ends, which lost 3 bases and 6 bases, there was a span of 14 bases. CDR1 is SEHNR and CDR2 is FQNEAQ in the germline V gene (reference sequence). The CDR3 extends over 15 amino acids.

This clone was observed at least ten times. This chain uses TRBV29-1 with TRBJ2-1; D could derive from TRBD1 or TRBD2 (5 bases each). Looked up from germline, CDR1 is SQVTM and CDR2 is ANQGSEA. This CDR3 spans 13 amino acids. Trimming took off 6 bases at V and 4 bases at J, with 13 bases between the two ends. CDR3 sequence reads: CSVDSGPYNEQFF. The CDR3 nucleotides read TGCAGCGTCGACAGCGGACCATACAATGAGCAGTTCTTC.

The chain couples TRBV5-1 to TRBJ2-5; 8 nucleotides agree with TRBD1. Trimming cost V 0 bases and J 5 bases; bases outside gene matches: 18. This CDR3 spans 19 amino acids. Germline CDR1 SGHRS, CDR2 YFSETQ. The CDR3 region is CASSLVPPGVSGGEETQYF. The CDR3 DNA is TGCGCCAGCAGCTTGGTACCCCCCGGGGTTTCAGGGGGCGAGGAGACCCAGTACTTC.

The rearrangement uses TRBV7-9 and TRBJ1-6, with a possible D match to TRBD1 (5 bases). Germline CDR1 and CDR2: SEHNR and FQNEAQ (reference sequence). This CDR3 is built from 12 residues. Between the trimmed V and J ends, which lost 5 bases and 13 bases, there was a span of 12 bases. DNA of the CDR3: TGTGCCAGCAGCATAAACGGGGGTCCCCTCCACTTT. Translation gives CASSINGGPLHF.

J is TRBJ2-1 and V is TRBV7-8, with 11 bases lining up with TRBD2. Trimming took 3 bases from V and 6 from J; bases not matched to a gene: 4. Germline CDR1 SGHVS, CDR2 FQNEAQ. The CDR3 is 15 residues long. The CDR3 sequence: CASSLRLAGLNEQFF. The DNA for the CDR3 is TGTGCCAGCAGCTTGAGACTAGCGGGACTCAATGAGCAGTTCTTC.

This clone has a count of ten or more. Other DNA sequences within the sample encode an identical CDR3. The chain carries TRBV30 and TRBJ2-7; D is undetermined. CDR1 GTSNPN and CDR2 SVGIG come from the germline V gene (reference sequence). The V end was cut by 2 bases, the J end by 7 bases, with 15 bases between. The length of the CDR3 is 13 residues. CDR3 nucleotide sequence: TGTGCCTGGAGTATTGCTACCCCGGGTGAGCAGTACTTC. Amino acid sequence: CAWSIATPGEQYF.

This chain joins TRBV18 and TRBJ2-5; possibly TRBD1 for D (6 bases). CDR3 length equals 13 residues. Germline V CDR1 and CDR2: KGHSH, LQKENI. Deletions cut 5 bases from V and 3 bases from J, with 10 bases between. DNA for the CDR3: TGTGCCAGCTCAGATAACAGGGAAGAGACCCAGTACTTC. Protein sequence: CASSDNREETQYF.

This clone was counted only a few times. V is TRBV15 and J is TRBJ2-7, with TRBD2 identical over 10 bases. V shed 0 bases and J 4 bases; nucleotides not matched to a gene: 0. Germline assignment: CDR1 LNHNV and CDR2 YYDKDF (reference sequence). The CDR3 has 14 residues. The CDR3, as DNA: TGTGCCACCAGCAGAGAAGCGGGAGGGTACGAGCAGTACTTC. Translated: CATSREAGGYEQYF.

The rearrangement links TRBV4-1 to TRBJ2-7; 11 positions agree with TRBD1. This CDR3 has 14 amino acids. After removal of 4 bases from V and 5 bases from J, the junction contained 4 bases not matched to a gene. From germline, CDR1 is MGHRA and CDR2 YSYEKL. The CDR3 region is CASSPGQGDNEQYF. Written as DNA, the CDR3 is TGCGCCAGCAGCCCGGGACAGGGGGACAACGAGCAGTACTTC.

This rearrangement joins TRBV5-4 to TRBJ2-5; 10 bases match TRBD1. From germline, CDR1 is SGHNT and CDR2 YYREEE (reference sequence). The CDR3 sequence is 15 residues long. Trimming removed 3 bases from V and 4 bases from J; junction bases left unmatched: 6. Here the CDR3 DNA reads TGTGCCAGCAGCTGGCCGACAGGGGGCATAGAGACCCAGTACTTC. It encodes CASSWPTGGIETQYF.

The V and J genes are TRBV11-3 and TRBJ2-1; the D call may be TRBD1 or TRBD2 (7 bases each). The length of the CDR3 is 13 residues. Trimming left V 8 bases short and J 6 bases short, with 14 bases between. Germline V gene data show CDR1 as SGHNT and CDR2 as YENEEA. CDR3 coding DNA: TGTGCCAGCGGTTTCAGGGGGGGCAATGAGCAGTTCTTC. As protein: CASGFRGGNEQFF.

In its sample, this clone was seen a few times. V gene TRBV29-1 combines with J gene TRBJ2-5; 7 bases fit TRBD2. CDR1 and CDR2 from the germline V gene are SQVTM and ANQGSEA. V lost 1 base and J lost 5; bases outside the gene matches: 16. The CDR3 has 17 residues. The CDR3 sequence is CSVEGIPVGGPVETQYF. For the CDR3, the DNA is TGCAGCGTTGAAGGGATACCCGTGGGAGGGCCCGTGGAGACCCAGTACTTC.